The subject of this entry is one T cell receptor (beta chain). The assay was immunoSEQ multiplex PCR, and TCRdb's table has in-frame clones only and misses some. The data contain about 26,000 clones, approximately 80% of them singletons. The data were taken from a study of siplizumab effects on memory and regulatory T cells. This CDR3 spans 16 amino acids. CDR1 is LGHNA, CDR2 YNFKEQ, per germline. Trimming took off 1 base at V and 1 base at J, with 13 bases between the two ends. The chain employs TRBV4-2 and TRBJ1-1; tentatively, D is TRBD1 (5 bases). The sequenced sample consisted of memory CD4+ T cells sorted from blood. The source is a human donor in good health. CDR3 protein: CASSQVGSGANTEAFF. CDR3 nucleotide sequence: TGTGCCAGCAGCCAAGTAGGGTCCGGGGCGAACACTGAAGCTTTCTTT.